This TCR beta chain was captured by sequencing in a study of cytomegalovirus exposure and HLA in healthy donors. Points from the study as a whole: A later analysis, which compared TCR beta chains of equal frequency, found the HLA-associated ones more clonally expanded. Later analysis identified several of the most significant clusters that appeared linked to common viral pathogens. Researchers catalogued about 160 TCR beta chains as cytomegalovirus-associated.

Germline V CDR1 and CDR2: MNHEY, SMNVEV (reference sequence). J was trimmed by 3 bases and V by 5 bases; bases with no gene match: 8. CDR3 length: 15 residues. Unrecorded immune exposure was likely among donors, who were nominally healthy when sampled. Researchers ran the PCR with 60 Vbeta and 13 Jbeta primers. Sequencing was performed with immunoSEQ multiplex PCR; in TCRdb, only in-frame clones are kept and a portion is missing. The sample lists roughly 130,000 clones, roughly 70% occurring once. To note about this clone: Its antigen is not identified.

This TCR was recovered from a man aged 35-49 years in good health and CMV-seropositive. Sample: PBMCs. The chain joins TRBV27 to TRBJ2-7; the match to TRBD1 covers 9 bases. CDR3 sequence reads: CASSPDRGYRYEQYF. CDR3 DNA sequence: TGTGCCAGCAGTCCTGACAGGGGGTATCGCTACGAGCAGTACTTC.